This entry features one T cell receptor (beta chain) sequence. Its antigen is not identified. The study ran its PCR with 60 Vbeta and 13 Jbeta primers. Profiling relied on immunoSEQ multiplex PCR, and the TCRdb table lists in-frame clones only, not all of them. Here the sample spans 180,000 or so clones, around three quarters being singletons. The sample is drawn from a study of cytomegalovirus exposure and HLA in healthy donors. Study results and limitations: Across donors, most TCRs were seen rarely, yet some public ones were widespread. The study designated roughly 160 TCR beta chains cytomegalovirus-associated.

V was clipped by 7 bases and J by 4 bases; unmatched bases: 6. Germline CDR1 reads MNHEY; CDR2 reads SVGAGI. The CDR3 covers 13 residues. The TCR comes from a woman in her twenties or thirties in good health and CMV-seropositive. Sequencing was carried out using PBMCs. V usage is TRBV6-5 and J usage is TRBJ1-1, with 7 bases aligning to TRBD1. CDR3 coding DNA: TGTGCCAGCACCCAGGGACAGAGCACTGAAGCTTTCTTT. This encodes CASTQGQSTEAFF.